The clone carrying this T cell receptor (beta chain) was recorded at least ten times. Its antigen is not identified. The CDR3 sequence is 17 residues long. CDR1 and CDR2 from the germline V gene are MNHEY and SVGEGT. The V gene end was trimmed by 6 bases and the J gene end by 0 bases; junction bases not matched to a gene: 10. The sample is drawn from a study of metastatic and nonmetastatic thyroid tumors. For the study at large: Patients with malignant and benign thyroid disease provided blood and tumor or nodule tissue, whose repertoires were compared.

Study processing details: The authors used CDR3 differences across clinicopathological groups to build a distant-metastasis classifier for papillary thyroid cancer. Using MiXCR, TCRdb reanalyzed the PCR reads. In this record, the V and J calls reflect TCRdb's handling and not the investigators' own analysis. The table shows 15,000 or so clones, with about 3.5% occurring only once. The entire patient cohort was treatment-naive prior to thyroid surgery. Whole-study findings and limits: Benign nodules reportedly had significantly lower TCR beta diversity than malignant thyroid tumors in blood and tumor.

V gene TRBV6-2 or TRBV6-3 combines with J gene TRBJ2-5, with 10 bases matching TRBD1. The receptor comes from a female donor with papillary thyroid cancer or a benign thyroid nodule (not recorded which). Some clones in this sample may be carry-over from other donors' samples. Sequencing used tumor tissue. CDR3 sequence: CASSYLTGGYDQETQYF. The CDR3 DNA is TGTGCCAGCAGCTATTTGACAGGGGGCTACGACCAAGAGACCCAGTACTTC.